This T cell receptor beta chain is from a study of cytomegalovirus exposure and HLA in healthy donors. Overall study: A prior analysis found roughly 110 million unique TCR beta sequences from 170 million or so T cells. Study-level results: Prior analysis indicated that the majority of TCR beta V segments exhibited productivity approximately 87% or approximately 30% of the time.

As for this clone: What it binds is unknown.

This PCR relied on a set of 60 Vbeta primers and 13 Jbeta primers. This table comes from immunoSEQ multiplex PCR, and its TCRdb copy is limited to in-frame clones, with some not included. The sample has about 120,000 clones; approximately 83% are singletons. Germline V gene data show CDR1 as LGHNA and CDR2 as YNFKEQ. Trimming took 4 bases from V and 5 from J; bases not matched to a gene: 1. CDR3 length equals 13 residues. The chain joins TRBV4-2 to TRBJ2-2, with TRBD2 matching 7 bases. The sample was PBMCs. The TCR originated in a man in his forties in good health and CMV-seronegative. CDR3 amino acids: CASSREGTGELFF. The CDR3 coding sequence is TGTGCCAGCAGCCGGGAGGGGACCGGGGAGCTGTTTTTT.